The clone carrying this T cell receptor (beta chain) was seen repeatedly, ten times or more. Whoever was chosen for sequencing had shown CD8+CD57+ cell expansion by flow cytometry. The sample originates from a study of CD8+CD57+ T cells in acquired aplastic anemia. CDR3 and TCR beta VDJ profiling relied on a genomic DNA template. Each CDR3 protein gets one entry after TCRdb re-called the reads with MiXCR. Here the sample spans 150,000 to 200,000 distinct CDR3 sequences, less than 65% being singletons. The junction had 4 bases not matched to a gene; V was cut back by 1 base and J by 5 bases. Per the germline V gene, CDR1 is LNHDA and CDR2 is SQIVND (reference sequence). This CDR3 has 15 amino acids.

Input material: sorted CD4+, CD8+, or CD8+CD57+ T cells (not recorded which) from PBMCs. The chain couples TRBV19 to TRBJ1-5; TRBD1 matches at 8 bases. The TCR originated in a human donor with aplastic anemia. CDR3 region: CASSIATGEDQPQHF. The CDR3 DNA reads as TGTGCCAGTAGTATAGCGACAGGGGAAGATCAGCCCCAGCATTTT.